These T cell receptor beta chains were read from a single sample in a study of blood T cells in healthy people across ages. TCRdb recomputed calls from the 5' RACE reads with MiXCR, one row per CDR3 protein. The table includes about 970,000 distinct CDR3 sequences, 51% detected once. Sequenced input: blood. Receptors originate from a woman between 55 and 75 years old in good health. Both conserved end residues are part of each CDR3. Fields, in order: D gene, J gene, V gene, clone size, CDR3 protein, CDR3 DNA. A D gene is named only where the DNA matches it firmly. Not all rows give a size; the values are once, few, many and, for expanded clones, a class.

. TRBJ2-3 TRBV20-1 few CSAREVGSTDTQYF TGCAGTGCTAGAGAAGTCGGGAGCACAGATACGCAGTATTTT
. TRBJ1-1 TRBV11-2 few CASLGHNTEAFF TGTGCCAGCTTGGGACATAACACTGAAGCTTTCTTT
. TRBJ1-4 TRBV14 . CASSQDMGGKKLFF TGTGCCAGCAGCCAAGATATGGGGGGTAAAAAACTGTTTTTT
TRBD2 TRBJ2-3 TRBV29-1 many CSVEKGLAGADTQYF TGCAGCGTTGAAAAGGGACTAGCGGGAGCAGATACGCAGTATTTT
TRBD1 TRBJ2-3 TRBV12-5 . CASGLFGTGSDTQYF TGTGCTAGTGGTTTGTTCGGGACAGGGAGCGATACGCAGTATTTT
TRBD1 TRBJ1-5 TRBV6-6 . CASSYGQGLSNQPQHF TGTGCCAGCAGTTACGGACAGGGGCTGAGCAATCAGCCCCAGCATTTT
. TRBJ2-7 TRBV27 few CASGYNEQYF TGTGCCAGCGGGTACAATGAGCAGTACTTC
. TRBJ2-7 TRBV9 few CASSVYSGNEQYF TGTGCCAGCAGCGTATATTCAGGGAACGAGCAGTACTTC
. TRBJ2-7 TRBV9 . CASSPNRDGQYF TGTGCCAGTAGTCCCAATCGCGACGGGCAGTACTTC
. TRBJ1-4 TRBV30 . CAATWGGLNEKLFF TGTGCTGCAACGTGGGGGGGCCTAAATGAAAAACTGTTTTTT
TRBD2 TRBJ2-7 TRBV6-5 once CASTMGAGGPYEQYF TGTGCCAGCACCATGGGGGCGGGAGGGCCCTACGAGCAGTACTTC
. TRBJ2-7 TRBV6-5 . CASSYSKGTAYEQYF TGTGCCAGCAGTTACTCGAAAGGTACGGCCTACGAGCAGTACTTC
TRBD1 TRBJ2-7 TRBV2 . CARLRTGGSEQYF TGTGCCAGACTGCGTACAGGGGGCAGCGAGCAGTACTTC
. TRBJ2-7 TRBV20-1 . CSARDLTTPRNEQYF TGCAGTGCTAGAGATTTAACAACCCCTAGGAACGAGCAGTACTTC
. TRBJ1-1 TRBV7-9 few CASSRTFQTTEAFF TGTGCCAGCAGTCGAACCTTTCAGACCACTGAAGCTTTCTTT
. TRBJ2-7 TRBV7-9 . CASSFPPGSEQYF TGTGCCAGCAGCTTCCCTCCGGGCAGCGAGCAGTACTTC
. TRBJ2-7 TRBV7-9 few CASSSSRDFQREQYF TGTGCCAGCAGCTCATCCCGGGACTTCCAGCGCGAGCAGTACTTC
. TRBJ2-3 TRBV28 few CASTLGIVTDTQYF TGTGCCAGCACCCTCGGGATAGTGACGGATACGCAGTATTTT
. TRBJ2-7 TRBV7-9 . CASSWRADGPYNEQYF TGTGCCAGCAGCTGGAGGGCCGACGGACCTTACAATGAGCAGTACTTC
TRBD2 TRBJ2-3 TRBV20-1 few CSARDGSGSGTDTQYF TGCAGTGCTAGAGATGGTAGCGGGAGCGGCACAGATACGCAGTATTTT
. TRBJ2-7 TRBV29-1 . CSVALVTAEQYF TGCAGCGTCGCGCTTGTGACGGCCGAGCAGTACTTC
TRBD1 TRBJ2-2 TRBV11-2 few CASSSGTGSWELFF TGTGCCAGCAGCTCCGGGACAGGGTCGTGGGAGCTGTTTTTT
. TRBJ1-2 TRBV28 . CASSFGGGSNYGYTF TGTGCCAGCAGTTTTGGGGGGGGGTCTAACTATGGCTACACCTTC
TRBD1 TRBJ2-1 TRBV5-1 . CASTRTGANNEQFF TGCGCCAGCACCCGGACAGGGGCGAACAATGAGCAGTTCTTC
. TRBJ2-7 TRBV28 . CASSPLAPNGEQYF TGTGCCAGCAGCCCCCTAGCGCCGAATGGCGAGCAGTACTTC
TRBD2 TRBJ2-3 TRBV24-1 once CATSDPPGLAGAGDTQYF TGTGCCACCAGTGATCCACCCGGACTAGCGGGAGCAGGAGATACGCAGTATTTT
. TRBJ2-7 TRBV6-6 few CASSYYGSYEQYF TGTGCCAGCAGTTACTACGGCTCCTACGAGCAGTACTTC
TRBD1 TRBJ1-4 TRBV6-1 . CASSEGPGGSGHEKLFF TGTGCCAGCAGTGAAGGTCCAGGGGGCTCTGGCCATGAAAAACTGTTTTTT
. TRBJ2-7 TRBV5-4 . CASSSSGTYSYEQYF TGCGCCAGCAGTTCCTCCGGGACATATTCCTACGAGCAGTACTTC
TRBD2 TRBJ2-7 TRBV28 few CASSRGGESNEQYF TGTGCCAGCAGTCGGGGGGGGGAGTCCAACGAGCAGTACTTC
. TRBJ1-4 TRBV27 . CASIGVKLFF TGTGCCAGCATCGGAGTAAAACTGTTTTTT
. TRBJ1-1 TRBV5-1 . CASSLVTGNTEAFF TGTGCCAGCAGCTTAGTTACAGGGAACACTGAAGCTTTCTTT
TRBD1 TRBJ1-2 TRBV20-1 . CSAAGTGSGYTF TGCAGTGCGGCCGGGACAGGGAGCGGCTACACCTTC
. TRBJ2-7 TRBV29-1 many CSTKSLDNEQYF TGCAGCACAAAAAGTCTAGACAACGAGCAGTACTTC
TRBD1 TRBJ2-4 TRBV20-1 . CSVPDRANYGQYF TGCAGTGTTCCGGACAGGGCCAACTACGGGCAGTACTTC
TRBD2 TRBJ2-5 TRBV4-3 . CASSESGGSVFNEQYF TGCGCCAGCAGCGAGAGCGGCGGGAGTGTCTTCAATGAGCAGTACTTC
. TRBJ2-1 TRBV2 . CASSAPLRSYNEQFF TGTGCCAGCAGTGCTCCTCTCCGCTCCTACAATGAGCAGTTCTTC
TRBD2 TRBJ2-1 TRBV4-1 . CASSQGSAGGPNEQFF TGCGCCAGCAGCCAAGGTTCAGCGGGAGGACCCAATGAGCAGTTCTTC
. TRBJ2-3 TRBV29-1 few CSVGVQSVDTQYF TGCAGCGTTGGGGTCCAAAGTGTGGATACGCAGTATTTT
TRBD1 TRBJ1-1 TRBV29-1 . CSVEGRGRGPEAFF TGCAGCGTTGAAGGCCGGGGAAGGGGGCCTGAAGCTTTCTTT
. TRBJ2-7 TRBV7-9 . CASSRDASSYEQYF TGTGCCAGCAGCCGGGACGCCAGCTCCTACGAGCAGTACTTC